The 27 T cell receptor beta chains reported below all come from one sample, sequenced in a study of blood T cell repertoires in COVID-19. Libraries were prepared by immunoSEQ multiplex PCR; TCRdb keeps only in-frame clonotypes and omits some of them. This table holds approximately 400,000 clones, 85% to 90% found once. The sample comprised PBMCs or T cells enriched from blood (not recorded which). The receptors were gathered from a woman between 18 and 29 years old who had recovered from COVID-19.

The chain joins TRBV12-3 or TRBV12-4 to TRBJ1-2; D not certain. This CDR3 has 10 amino acids. Between the trimmed V and J ends, which lost 4 bases and 6 bases, there was a span of 3 bases. CDR3 DNA sequence: TGTGCCAGCAGTTCGGATGGCTACACCTTC. This codes for CASSSDGYTF.

This clone has just one count. This CDR3 is CASSLSSGYYGYTF. The CDR3 DNA reads TGTGCCAGCAGTTTATCCTCAGGGTACTATGGCTACACCTTC. The V gene is TRBV27, the J gene TRBJ1-2; possible D gene TRBD1, 5 bases. V lost 0 bases and J lost 3, with 8 bases in between. This CDR3 is built from 14 residues. Per germline, CDR1 MNHEY and CDR2 SMNVEV (reference sequence).

This chain uses TRBV6-6 with TRBJ1-2; 7 nucleotides match TRBD1. After removal of 2 bases from V and 4 bases from J, the junction contained 4 bases not matched to a gene. The CDR3 runs 14 residues. The germline V gene encodes CDR1 MNHNY and CDR2 SVGAGI (reference sequence). CDR3 coding DNA: TGTGCCAGCAGTTACGGGCAGGGGGGCTATGGCTACACCTTC. Translating gives CASSYGQGGYGYTF.

J is TRBJ1-1 and V is TRBV14; 7 bases map to TRBD1. From germline, CDR1 is SGHDN and CDR2 FVKESK. The CDR3 extends over 13 amino acids. The junction had 5 bases not matched to a gene; V was cut back by 6 bases and J by 4 bases. The CDR3 loop reads CASSKGALTEAFF. In DNA form, the CDR3 reads TGTGCCAGCAGTAAGGGGGCCCTCACTGAAGCTTTCTTT.

With respect to this clone: This sample also contains other DNA sequences that code for the same CDR3. This chain uses TRBV7-9 with TRBJ2-7, with 9 bases fitting TRBD1. CDR3 length: 12 residues. Trimming removed 4 bases from V and 5 bases from J; junction bases left unmatched: 0. Germline CDR1 and CDR2: SEHNR and FQNEAQ (reference sequence). In DNA form, the CDR3 reads TGTGCCAGCAGCTGGACAGGGGACGAGCAGTACTTC. The encoded protein is CASSWTGDEQYF.

The chain uses TRBV7-2 and TRBJ1-1; possible D gene TRBD1, 5 bases. The CDR3 spans 15 residues. Germline CDR1 and CDR2: SGHTA and FQGNSA. Trimming stripped 0 bases from V and 1 base from J, with 9 bases between. In nucleotides, the CDR3 is TGTGCCAGCAGCTTAGCCCCCACAGGGAACACTGAAGCTTTCTTT. Translation gives CASSLAPTGNTEAFF.

Here the CDR3 reads CASSFQEKLFF. The CDR3 DNA sequence: TGTGCCAGCAGCTTTCAGGAAAAACTGTTTTTT. V is TRBV11-2 and J is TRBJ1-4; no definite D call. Germline V lookup: CDR1 SGHAT, CDR2 FQNNGV. The CDR3 runs to 11 residues. V lost 3 bases, J lost 8 bases, and 4 bases lay in between.

The chain joins TRBV3-1 (or the pseudogene TRBV3-2) to TRBJ1-4; the match to TRBD1 covers 9 bases. J was trimmed by 7 bases and V by 1 base; bases with no gene match: 7. CDR1 and CDR2 from the germline V gene are LGHDT and YNNKEL (reference sequence). The CDR3 runs to 16 residues. The CDR3 protein is CASSQAVGTGLEKLFF. DNA for the CDR3: TGTGCCAGCAGCCAAGCCGTGGGGACAGGGCTTGAAAAACTGTTTTTT.

This clone was found a few times. The J gene is TRBJ1-5, the V gene TRBV6-4; 8 bases match TRBD1. The CDR3 contains 15 residues. The V and J ends lost 5 bases and 0 bases, in that order; junction bases with no gene match: 3. CDR1 and CDR2 (germline): MRHNA, SNTAGT. CDR3 sequence: CASSLTGDSNQPQHF. In DNA, the CDR3 is TGTGCCAGCAGTCTGACAGGGGATAGCAATCAGCCCCAGCATTTT.

The chain employs TRBV9 and TRBJ2-3; 11 nucleotides match TRBD2. There are 15 residues in the CDR3. The V gene end was trimmed by 3 bases and the J gene end by 3 bases; junction bases not matched to a gene: 3. Germline-derived CDR1 and CDR2 are SGDLS and YYNGEE. The CDR3 DNA sequence: TGTGCCAGCAGCGCACTAGCGGGGGAGACAGATACGCAGTATTTT. Translated, it gives CASSALAGETDTQYF.

This clone was seen only once. V and J are TRBV15 and TRBJ1-1; 7 bases align to TRBD1. CDR1 LNHNV and CDR2 YYDKDF come from the germline V gene (reference sequence). CDR3 length: 15 residues. Losses at the gene ends were 4 bases for V and 4 bases for J; bases not matched to a gene: 9. The CDR3 loop is CATSKGAQGITEAFF. Here the CDR3 DNA reads TGTGCCACCAGCAAGGGAGCACAGGGGATCACTGAAGCTTTCTTT.

The rearrangement uses TRBV5-8 and TRBJ2-3, with D perhaps TRBD2 (6 bases). The germline CDR1 and CDR2 sequences are SGHTS and YDEGEE. The CDR3 contains 15 residues. V dropped 3 bases and J dropped 0 bases, with 11 bases sitting between them. DNA for the CDR3: TGTGCCAGCAGCTCCGGAGGGGCTAGCACAGATACGCAGTATTTT. Translated, it gives CASSSGGASTDTQYF.

V is TRBV2 and J is TRBJ1-5, with D possibly being TRBD1 (6 bases). Germline V lookup: CDR1 SNHLY, CDR2 FYNNEI. V was cut by 5 bases and J by 0 bases, with 11 bases left in between. The CDR3 spans 15 residues. Here the CDR3 reads CASSRTVYSNQPQHF. CDR3 sequence (DNA): TGTGCCAGCAGTCGGACAGTTTATAGCAATCAGCCCCAGCATTTT.

The rearrangement uses TRBV5-4 and TRBJ2-6; 7 nucleotides align to TRBD1. CDR1 and CDR2 from the germline V gene are SGHNT and YYREEE (reference sequence). The CDR3 runs to 17 residues. The junction had 7 bases not matched to a gene; V was cut back by 1 base and J by 3 bases. The CDR3 coding sequence is TGTGCCAGCAGCTTGCGGGCAGGGGGTATTGGGGCCAACGTCCTGACTTTC. This translates into CASSLRAGGIGANVLTF. Complete variable domain (other parts from reference TRBV5-4 and TRBJ2-6): ETGVTQSPTHLIKTRGQQVTLRCSSQSGHNTVSWYQQALGQGPQFIFQYYREEENGRGNFPPRFSGLQFPNYSSELNVNALELDDSALYLCASSLRAGGIGANVLTFGAGSRLTVL.

This sequence joins TRBV6-1 and TRBJ1-2; D possibly corresponds to TRBD1 (5 bases). Germline V gene sequence: CDR1 MNHNS, CDR2 SASEGT. V shed 3 bases and J shed 0 bases, with 17 bases lying between them. This CDR3 has 17 amino acids. The CDR3 is CASSEILQGRANYGYTF. CDR3 in DNA: TGTGCCAGCAGTGAGATCTTGCAGGGTAGGGCTAACTATGGCTACACCTTC.

J is TRBJ2-7 and V is TRBV12-3 or TRBV12-4, with no clear D. V shed 6 bases and J shed 7 bases, with 13 bases lying between them. This CDR3 spans 12 amino acids. The CDR3 reads CASSLLPGEQYF. Here the CDR3 DNA reads TGTGCCAGCAGCCTCCTCCCCGGGGAGCAGTACTTC.

This chain links TRBV9 with TRBJ2-3, with 9 bases aligning to TRBD2. The CDR3 runs to 16 residues. Germline trimming cut 4 bases from V and 3 bases from J; bases unmatched to any gene: 9. Germline assignment: CDR1 SGDLS and CDR2 YYNGEE. For the CDR3, the DNA is TGTGCCAGCAGCACCAGCCGGCTAGCGGGGACAGATACGCAGTATTTT. Its protein product is CASSTSRLAGTDTQYF.

Turning to this clone: One end of the junction varies from germline; a read error may be responsible. The rearrangement uses TRBV28 and TRBJ1-2, with 8 bases identical to TRBD1. The CDR3 loop spans 15 amino acids. The germline gives CDR1 MDHEN, CDR2 SYDVKM. CDR3 loop: CASGFDRGIDYGYTF. The DNA for the CDR3 is TGTGCCAGCGGTTTCGACAGGGGAATTGACTATGGCTACACCTTC.

This clone was recorded only once. This chain uses TRBV10-3 with TRBJ2-3, with TRBD1 matching over 7 bases. V was clipped by 4 bases and J by 1 base; unmatched bases: 14. This CDR3 comprises 18 residues. The germline CDR1 and CDR2 sequences are ENHRY and SYGVKD. The CDR3 DNA reads TGTGCCATCAGTGGGTTCGCCCCAGGGGGAATGGGCACAGATACGCAGTATTTT. Protein product: CAISGFAPGGMGTDTQYF.

The V call is TRBV5-1, the J call TRBJ1-6; TRBD1 might be the D (6 bases). With 4 bases removed from V and 8 bases from J, the gap between germline ends came to 13 bases. This CDR3 has 14 amino acids. The germline V gene encodes CDR1 SGHRS and CDR2 YFSETQ. CDR3 coding DNA: TGCGCCAGCAGCCCAAATGGACAGCATTCACCCCTCCACTTT. Translating it yields CASSPNGQHSPLHF.

This clone was recorded only once. The V gene is TRBV5-6, the J gene TRBJ1-3; D perhaps matches TRBD1 (6 bases). V gave up 3 bases and J gave up 4 bases, with 14 bases separating them. Germline assignment: CDR1 SGHDT and CDR2 YYEEEE. This CDR3 contains 15 residues. The DNA of the CDR3 is TGTGCCAGCAGCTCCTTACAGGGATCAGGAAACACCATATATTTT. It encodes CASSSLQGSGNTIYF.

The chain combines TRBV5-1 with TRBJ1-2; D not resolved. The CDR3 extends over 12 amino acids. CDR1 and CDR2 from the germline V gene are SGHRS and YFSETQ. V was cut by 4 bases and J by 6 bases, with 10 bases left in between. CDR3 sequence: CASSAALHGYTF. CDR3 nucleotides: TGCGCCAGCAGCGCGGCCCTACATGGCTACACCTTC.

V gene TRBV6-1 combines with J gene TRBJ2-1; D is uncertain. The CDR3 extends over 17 amino acids. The V end lost 2 bases, the J end lost 0 bases, and 14 bases lay between the germline ends. CDR1 and CDR2 (germline): MNHNS, SASEGT. The CDR3 is CASSELIEATSYNEQFF. CDR3 sequence (DNA): TGTGCCAGCAGTGAATTAATCGAGGCTACCTCCTACAATGAGCAGTTCTTC.

V gene TRBV5-4 combines with J gene TRBJ1-6; D is undetermined. Trimming took 4 bases from V and 0 from J, leaving 8 bases between them. Germline CDR1 reads SGHNT; CDR2 reads YYREEE (reference sequence). The CDR3 loop spans 15 amino acids. CDR3 amino acids: CASSPGYSYNSPLHF. CDR3 in DNA: TGTGCCAGCAGCCCAGGTTACTCCTATAATTCACCCCTCCACTTT.

The V and J genes are TRBV4-1 and TRBJ2-5, with 8 bases lining up with TRBD2. From germline, CDR1 is MGHRA and CDR2 YSYEKL. The CDR3 has 15 amino acids. V dropped 4 bases and J dropped 5; count of bases not matched to a gene: 9. The CDR3: CASSPLRGGSETQYF. CDR3 DNA sequence: TGCGCCAGCAGCCCTCTACGGGGGGGCTCGGAGACCCAGTACTTC.

CDR3 sequence reads: CASSYLRDRGGYEQYF. The CDR3 DNA follows: TGTGCCAGCAGTTATTTGCGGGACAGGGGGGGATACGAGCAGTACTTC. This chain connects TRBV28 to TRBJ2-7, with 11 nucleotides matching TRBD1. This CDR3 has 16 amino acids. After removal of 4 bases from V and 4 bases from J, the junction contained 9 bases not matched to a gene. CDR1 and CDR2 (germline): MDHEN, SYDVKM.

The chain employs TRBV6-5 and TRBJ2-7, with 9 bases fitting TRBD2. V lost 11 bases to trimming and J lost 1 base; unmatched junction nucleotides: 6. This CDR3 region has 13 residues. Germline assignment: CDR1 MNHEY and CDR2 SVGAGI. CDR3 DNA: TGTGCCTATAGCGGGGGTCTTTCCTACGAGCAGTACTTC. Its protein is CAYSGGLSYEQYF.